The T cell receptor (beta chain) under discussion was sequenced for a study of cytomegalovirus exposure and HLA in healthy donors. Study results and caveats: Rarity marked most TCR sequences, yet some public TCRs occurred in many donors. According to the study, some 160 TCR beta chains were cytomegalovirus-associated. In a later analysis, at a false discovery rate of 0.05, about 17,000 TCR beta sequences matched HLA alleles.

60 Vbeta and 13 Jbeta primers were used in PCR. TCRdb's table, derived via immunoSEQ multiplex PCR, lists solely in-frame clones and lacks some. Of 70,000 to 100,000 clones detected, roughly 63% appear once; the ten largest clones hold about a fifth. Healthy people donating bone marrow made up the donors. This clone was detected once. Its matching antigen is unknown. The germline gives CDR1 SGHTA, CDR2 FQGNSA. V was shortened by 5 bases and J by 1 base, with 11 bases between the two germline ends. This CDR3 region has 14 residues. The sequence came from a woman between 45 and 65 years old in good health and CMV-seropositive. The specimen was PBMCs. The genes are TRBV7-2 and TRBJ1-1; D is unresolved. DNA for the CDR3: TGTGCCAGCAGCCCCCGTACCGGGAACACTGAAGCTTTCTTT. The encoded protein is CASSPRTGNTEAFF.